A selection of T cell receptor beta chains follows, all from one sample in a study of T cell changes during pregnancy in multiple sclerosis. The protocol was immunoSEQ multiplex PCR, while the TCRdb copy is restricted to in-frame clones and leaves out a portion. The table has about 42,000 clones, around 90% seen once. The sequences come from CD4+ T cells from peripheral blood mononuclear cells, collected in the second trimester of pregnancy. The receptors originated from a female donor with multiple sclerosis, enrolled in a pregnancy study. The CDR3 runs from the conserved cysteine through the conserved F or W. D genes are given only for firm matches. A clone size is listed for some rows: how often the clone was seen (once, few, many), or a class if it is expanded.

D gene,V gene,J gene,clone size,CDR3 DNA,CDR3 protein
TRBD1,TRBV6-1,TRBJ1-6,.,TGTGCCAGCAGTGAAACAGGGGGCTTTTCACCCCTCCACTTT,CASSETGGFSPLHF
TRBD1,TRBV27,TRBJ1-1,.,TGTGCCAGCAGCCTTTTGACAGGGGGCAGGGTCACTGAAGCTTTCTTT,CASSLLTGGRVTEAFF
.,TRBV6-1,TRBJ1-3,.,TGTGCCAGCAGTCAAGGAAGGGACTCACGCTCTGGAAACACCATATATTTT,CASSQGRDSRSGNTIYF
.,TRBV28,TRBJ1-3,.,TGTGCCAGCAGAACGGGGGACCGAGGAAACACCATATATTTT,CASRTGDRGNTIYF
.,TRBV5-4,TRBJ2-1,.,TGTGCCAGCAGCTTGGTTGCTAGCCGCCTTAGGGACAATGAGCAGTTCTTC,CASSLVASRLRDNEQFF
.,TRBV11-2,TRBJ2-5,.,TGTGCCAGCAGCTTAGGGCGCGGGCCCCAAGAGACCCAGTACTTC,CASSLGRGPQETQYF
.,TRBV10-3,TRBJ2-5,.,TGTGCCATCGGGGCGCTGCAAGAGACCCAGTACTTC,CAIGALQETQYF
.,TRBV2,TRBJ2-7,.,TGTGCCTGCAATCGGGACCCCGGGGGCGAGCAGTACTTC,CACNRDPGGEQYF
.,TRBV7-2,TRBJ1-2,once,TGTGCCAGCACCCTAACACCGGGGTTTCATGGTGGCTACACCTTC,CASTLTPGFHGGYTF
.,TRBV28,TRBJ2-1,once,TGTGCCAGCAGTTCCCCCAAAAGGAGCTCCTACAATGAGCAGTTCTTC,CASSSPKRSSYNEQFF
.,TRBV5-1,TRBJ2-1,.,TGCGCCAGCAGCTTGGACAGTTACAATGAGCAGTTCTTC,CASSLDSYNEQFF
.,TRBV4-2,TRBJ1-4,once,TGTGCCAGCAGCCAAGATTCGGGTCAGACTAATGAAAAACTGTTTTTT,CASSQDSGQTNEKLFF
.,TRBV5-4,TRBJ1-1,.,TGTGCCAGCAGCTCACAGGGTCGAACTGAAGCTTTCTTT,CASSSQGRTEAFF
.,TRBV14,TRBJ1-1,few,TGTGCCAGCAGCCAAGTGGCAGGGCGGACTGAAGCTTTCTTT,CASSQVAGRTEAFF
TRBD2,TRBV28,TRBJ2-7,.,TGTGCCAGCAGTCCTTCTACTAGCGGGAGAGGGGAGCAGTACTTC,CASSPSTSGRGEQYF
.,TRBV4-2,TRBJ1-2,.,TGTGCCAGCAGCCAAGACCCAGGAAACTATGGCTACACCTTC,CASSQDPGNYGYTF
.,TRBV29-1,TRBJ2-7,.,TGCAGCGTTGGAGACCCCAGGCGTGAGCAGTACTTC,CSVGDPRREQYF
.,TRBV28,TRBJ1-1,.,TGTGCCAGCAGTTTGAGGGTTTTAGGCACTGAAGCTTTCTTT,CASSLRVLGTEAFF
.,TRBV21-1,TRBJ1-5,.,TGTGCCAGCAACACAGGAGTCAATCAGCCCCAGCATTTT,CASNTGVNQPQHF
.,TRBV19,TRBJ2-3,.,TGTGCCAGTCGACACGCCGGCACAGATACGCAGTATTTT,CASRHAGTDTQYF
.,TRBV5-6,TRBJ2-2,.,TGTGCCAGCAGCAGGCGGACTGGCGCGAACACCGGGGAGCTGTTTTTT,CASSRRTGANTGELFF
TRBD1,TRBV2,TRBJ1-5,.,TGTGCCAGCAGTGGAGGACAGGGGGCTCTTTATCAGCCCCAGCATTTT,CASSGGQGALYQPQHF
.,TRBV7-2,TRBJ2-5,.,TGTGCCAGCAGCTTAGATAGTACGGTGAAGACCCAGTACTTC,CASSLDSTVKTQYF
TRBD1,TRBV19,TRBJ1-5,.,TGTGCCAGTAGTCCCGTCCGGGACAGGGGAGGCAATCAGCCCCAGCATTTT,CASSPVRDRGGNQPQHF
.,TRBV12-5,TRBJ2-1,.,TGTGCTAGTGGTTTGGTTAGGGGCGTGGGGGCTCACAATGAGCAGTTCTTC,CASGLVRGVGAHNEQFF
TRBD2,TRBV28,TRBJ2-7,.,TGTGCCAGCAGTCCGACCGGGGCGGGAGGCTTCTACGAGCAGTACTTC,CASSPTGAGGFYEQYF
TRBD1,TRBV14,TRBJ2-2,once,TGTGCCAGCAGCCAAACAGGGGCCGGGGAGCTGTTTTTT,CASSQTGAGELFF
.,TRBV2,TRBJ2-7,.,TGTGCCAGCAGCCCCTCCTATATTAGTGATTACGAGCAGTACTTC,CASSPSYISDYEQYF
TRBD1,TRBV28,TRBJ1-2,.,TGTGCCAGCAGTTTGACTCATGACAGGGAAGGTTATGGCTACACCTTC,CASSLTHDREGYGYTF
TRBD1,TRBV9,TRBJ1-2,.,TGTGCCAGCAGCGTAGAGGCAGGGGGCGGCTATGGCTACACCTTC,CASSVEAGGGYGYTF